The 13 T cell receptor beta chains in this list originate from one sample, sequenced in a study of cytomegalovirus exposure and HLA in healthy donors. Both 60 Vbeta primers and 13 Jbeta primers went into the PCR. This table comes from immunoSEQ multiplex PCR, and its TCRdb copy is limited to in-frame clones, with some not included. The table lists 110,000 to 150,000 clones. The specimen was PBMCs. The receptors originated from a young woman in good health and CMV-seronegative.

V gene TRBV15 combines with J gene TRBJ1-4; no clear D. Germline V CDR1 and CDR2: LNHNV, YYDKDF (reference sequence). V gave up 3 bases and J gave up 4 bases, with 6 bases separating them. The CDR3 has 13 amino acids. This CDR3 reads CATSRGGNEKLFF. The CDR3 bases are TGTGCCACCAGCAGGGGAGGTAATGAAAAACTGTTTTTT.

V usage is TRBV27 and J usage is TRBJ1-1, with D possibly being TRBD1 (5 bases). Per the germline V gene, CDR1 is MNHEY and CDR2 is SMNVEV (reference sequence). This CDR3 region has 17 residues. V lost 3 bases, J lost 8 bases, and 25 bases lay in between. The CDR3 protein is CASSFLFWLGQTDEAFF. CDR3 in DNA: TGTGCCAGCAGTTTCCTCTTCTGGCTCGGGCAGACAGACGAAGCTTTCTTT.

The J gene is TRBJ2-7, the V gene TRBV18; TRBD2 agrees at 11 bases. Per germline, CDR1 KGHSH and CDR2 LQKENI. The CDR3 extends over 15 amino acids. The V gene end was trimmed by 3 bases and the J gene end by 6 bases; junction bases not matched to a gene: 7. The CDR3 spells CASSPVAGGLGEQYV. CDR3 bases: TGTGCCAGCTCACCCGTAGCGGGAGGGCTGGGCGAGCAGTACGTC.

The genes are TRBV6-1 and TRBJ1-5; TRBD1 aligns across 8 bases. The CDR3 loop spans 15 amino acids. V dropped 3 bases and J dropped 4; count of bases not matched to a gene: 5. Germline-derived CDR1 and CDR2 are MNHNS and SASEGT. As DNA, the CDR3 is TGTGCCAGCAGTGACTCCAGGGGGCTTAATCAGCCCCAGCATTTT. As protein: CASSDSRGLNQPQHF.

The chain couples TRBV4-1 to TRBJ2-5, with a possible D match to TRBD1 (5 bases). The J call could be wrong; TRBJ2-7 is a better fit for the DNA end. This CDR3 is built from 12 residues. The germline gives CDR1 MGHRA, CDR2 YSYEKL. CDR3 sequence (DNA): TGCGCCAGCAGCCAACAGGGAAACGAGCAGTACTTC. This encodes CASSQQGNEQYF.

J is TRBJ1-1 and V is TRBV7-2; D unclear. The CDR3 length is 14 residues. CDR1 and CDR2 from the germline V gene are SGHTA and FQGNSA. The V gene lost 5 bases and the J gene lost 11 bases, with 21 bases spanning the gap. CDR3 sequence reads: CASSPRGRLEVAFF. The DNA for the CDR3 is TGTGCCAGCAGCCCCCGGGGTAGGCTTGAAGTTGCTTTCTTT.

This chain connects TRBV7-6 to TRBJ2-2; a weak D match, TRBD1 (5 bases). Trimming pared 4 bases from V and 2 bases from J, leaving 14 bases between. CDR1 and CDR2 from the germline V gene are SGHVS and FNYEAQ. The CDR3 sequence is 16 residues long. CDR3 protein: CASSSRDSVNTGELFF. The CDR3 region has the DNA TGTGCCAGCAGCTCGCGTGACAGTGTTAACACCGGGGAGCTGTTTTTT.

This chain uses TRBV4-3 with TRBJ2-2; weak D call: TRBD2 (5 bases). The germline V and J ends were trimmed by 0 bases and 0 bases, with 14 bases remaining between them. The CDR3 totals 18 residues. Germline CDR1 and CDR2: LGHNA and YSLEER. CDR3 in DNA: TGCGCCAGCAGCCAAGAATCCACAGAAGCGGCGAACACCGGGGAGCTGTTTTTT. Protein: CASSQESTEAANTGELFF.

V usage is TRBV5-1 and J usage is TRBJ1-5; D uncertain. The germline gives CDR1 SGHRS, CDR2 YFSETQ. V gave up 2 bases and J gave up 4 bases, with 7 bases separating them. This CDR3 has 13 residues. This CDR3 reads CASSLGENQPQHF. The DNA of the CDR3 is TGCGCCAGCAGCTTAGGAGAGAATCAGCCCCAGCATTTT.

This chain links TRBV5-6 with TRBJ2-3, with D possibly being TRBD2 (6 bases). The CDR3 is made up of 17 amino acids. V dropped 0 bases and J dropped 2 bases, with 16 bases sitting between them. Germline-derived CDR1 and CDR2 are SGHDT and YYEEEE. CDR3 sequence (DNA): TGTGCCAGCAGCTTGGGATCCGGGGGAGGCTACACAGATACGCAGTATTTT. It is translated as CASSLGSGGGYTDTQYF.

The chain couples TRBV5-1 to TRBJ1-1; D gene unclear. This CDR3 region has 13 residues. V lost 1 base and J lost 1, with 5 bases in between. Germline assignment: CDR1 SGHRS and CDR2 YFSETQ. In DNA, the CDR3 is TGCGCCAGCAGCTTGAGCCCGAACACTGAAGCTTTCTTT. This gives the protein CASSLSPNTEAFF.

The rearrangement uses TRBV21-1 and TRBJ1-1. TRBV21-1 is a listed pseudogene. This CDR3 has 15 residues. The CDR3 here is CASSKGGGRGTEAFF. Written as DNA, the CDR3 is TGTGCCAGCAGCAAAGGCGGGGGGAGAGGCACTGAAGCTTTCTTT.

The chain is built from TRBV6-5 and TRBJ2-5; maybe TRBD2 (6 bases). Trimming removed 4 bases at V and 3 bases at J, with 12 bases between. The CDR3 runs to 14 residues. The germline CDR1 and CDR2 sequences are MNHEY and SVGAGI. CDR3 nucleotide sequence: TGTGCCAGCAGTTCTCGACTAGGAAAAGAGACCCAGTACTTC. It is translated as CASSSRLGKETQYF.